One sample yielded the 8 T cell receptor beta chains listed below, sequenced in a study of control samples from healthy donors and cancer patients. TCRdb's table, derived via immunoSEQ multiplex PCR, lists solely in-frame clones and lacks some. Of 15,000 to 20,000 clones listed, 70% to 90% are singletons. Sequencing was performed on PBMCs. The receptors come from a woman aged 70-85 years with colorectal cancer.

V gene TRBV10-3 combines with J gene TRBJ1-1; TRBD1 aligns across 8 bases. Germline V CDR1 and CDR2: ENHRY, SYGVKD. Trimming at V came to 7 bases and at J to 4 bases, leaving 5 bases not matched to a gene. The CDR3 totals 13 residues. CDR3 in DNA: TGTGCCATCACCGACAGGGGAAGCACTGAAGCTTTCTTT. Protein product: CAITDRGSTEAFF.

The rearrangement joins TRBV7-3 to TRBJ2-1, with TRBD1 identical over 7 bases. The CDR3 has 14 residues. CDR1 is SGHTA and CDR2 is FQGTGA in the germline V gene. J gave up 6 bases and V 6 bases, and 8 bases lay outside the gene matches. The CDR3 coding sequence is TGTGCCAGCAGGGACGGGACAGCCGCCAATGAGCAGTTCTTC. Amino acid sequence: CASRDGTAANEQFF.

This rearrangement joins TRBV5-1 to TRBJ1-1; possibly TRBD1 for D (6 bases). The V end was cut by 5 bases, the J end by 1 base, with 21 bases between. CDR1 and CDR2 from the germline V gene are SGHRS and YFSETQ. There are 17 residues in the CDR3. The CDR3 region has the DNA TGCGCCAGCAGTTACCCTCAGGGGCCGCGTGGGAACACTGAAGCTTTCTTT. Its protein product is CASSYPQGPRGNTEAFF.

Comments on this clone: One end of the junction does not line up with germline, which may come from a read error. This chain joins TRBV7-7 and TRBJ2-1, with TRBD2 matching over 7 bases. CDR1 and CDR2 from the germline V gene are SSHAT and FNYEAQ (reference sequence). The CDR3 contains 15 residues. The CDR3 here is CASSPVVAGQGEQFF. The CDR3 region has the DNA TGTGCTAGCAGCCCCGTGGTAGCGGGCCAGGGTGAGCAGTTCTTC. The full variable domain, rest sourced from reference TRBV7-7 and TRBJ2-1, is GAGVSQSPRYKVTKRGQDVTLRCDPISSHATLYWYQQALGQGPEFLTYFNYEAQPDKSGLPSDRFSAERPEGSISTLTIQRTEQRDSAMYRCASSPVVAGQGEQFFGPGTRLTVL.

This clone has just a few counts. V gene TRBV6-1 combines with J gene TRBJ2-5, with a weak D call TRBD2 (6 bases). Germline assignment: CDR1 MNHNS and CDR2 SASEGT. CDR3 length equals 15 residues. Trimming took off 3 bases at V and 3 bases at J, with 14 bases between the two ends. The CDR3 DNA sequence: TGTGCCAGCAGTGACCCAATACGGGGGAAAGAGACCCAGTACTTC. Translating gives CASSDPIRGKETQYF.

This chain connects TRBV4-2 to TRBJ1-1; D may be TRBD1 (6 bases). V was pared by 5 bases and J by 6 bases, with 19 bases between. CDR3 length equals 15 residues. Germline V gene sequence: CDR1 LGHNA, CDR2 YNFKEQ. The CDR3 coding sequence is TGTGCCAGCAGCAGCGGGGGGGGGCGGAGGCCTGAAGCTTTCTTT. As protein: CASSSGGGRRPEAFF.

The genes are TRBV15 and TRBJ2-7, with 7 bases that match TRBD1. Germline assignment: CDR1 LNHNV and CDR2 YYDKDF (reference sequence). The CDR3 covers 14 residues. V shed 7 bases and J 3 bases; nucleotides not matched to a gene: 9. The CDR3 DNA reads as TGTGCCACCAAAGGCCAGGGACAGAACTACGAGCAGTACTTC. Translated, it gives CATKGQGQNYEQYF.

The chain links TRBV25-1 to TRBJ2-1, with D perhaps TRBD1 (5 bases). The CDR3 covers 14 residues. Trimming took 2 bases from V and 7 from J, leaving 12 bases between them. Germline V CDR1 and CDR2: MGHDK, SYGVNS. CDR3 sequence: CASSEQGIGNEQFF. CDR3 coding DNA: TGTGCCAGCAGTGAACAGGGCATAGGGAATGAGCAGTTCTTC. Looking up the rest from reference TRBV25-1 and TRBJ2-1 gives the full variable domain: EADIYQTPRYLVIGTGKKITLECSQTMGHDKMYWYQQDPGMELHLIHYSYGVNSTEKGDLSSESTVSRIRTEHFPLTLESARPSHTSQYLCASSEQGIGNEQFFGPGTRLTVL.